A single sample is the source of the 15 T cell receptor beta chains below, sequenced in a study of CD8+CD57+ T cells in acquired aplastic anemia. The template for TCR beta VDJ and CDR3 sequence profiling was genomic DNA. MiXCR, run by TCRdb on the reads, gives a single entry per CDR3 protein. The table includes about 420,000 distinct CDR3 sequences, 55% to 70% detected once. Specimen: sorted CD4+, CD8+, or CD8+CD57+ T cells (not recorded which) from PBMCs. The receptors originated from a human donor in good health, serving as a control.

A word on this clonotype: A read error may account for a junction end that differs from germline. V is TRBV5-1 and J is TRBJ2-2, with no clear D. Germline V CDR1 and CDR2: SGHRS, YFSETQ. This CDR3 has 13 amino acids. The CDR3 sequence is CASSLAGTEELFF. CDR3 nucleotide sequence: TGCGCCAGCAGCTTGGCGGGCACCGAGGAGCTGTTTTTT.

As regards this clonotype: Since the CDR3 does not end with the conserved phenylalanine or tryptophan, this likely comes from a read error. The DNA is left out, because the CDR3 cannot be placed on it with certainty; the CDR3 is given as TCRdb lists it. V is TRBV7-6 and J is TRBJ2-2; the table's D call TRBD1 went unverified against the DNA. Germline loops: CDR1 SGHVS, CDR2 FNYEAQ. The length of the CDR3 is 13 amino acids, counting both ends. CDR3 sequence: CASSLELQGSNQP.

V usage is TRBV4-1 and J usage is TRBJ1-6, with a weak D call TRBD1 (5 bases). Germline V gene data show CDR1 as MGHRA and CDR2 as YSYEKL. This CDR3 comprises 13 residues. V was pared by 7 bases and J by 10 bases, with 14 bases between. CDR3: CASTPRGESPLHF. The DNA of the CDR3 is TGCGCCAGCACACCTCGAGGGGAGTCACCCCTCCACTTT.

The gene calls are TRBV4-1 and TRBJ2-1, with 11 nucleotides matching TRBD2. The CDR3 runs to 18 residues. The V and J ends lost 0 bases and 6 bases, in that order; junction bases with no gene match: 10. CDR1 and CDR2 from the germline V gene are MGHRA and YSYEKL. CDR3 in amino acids: CASSQDRGGLAETNEQFF. The CDR3 DNA is TGCGCCAGCAGCCAAGATCGCGGGGGACTAGCGGAAACCAATGAGCAGTTCTTC.

This clonotype was counted once. The J gene is TRBJ2-7, the V gene TRBV12-3 or TRBV12-4; 15 bases fit TRBD2. The CDR3 spans 16 residues. Trimming cost V 4 bases and J 1 base; bases outside gene matches: 2. This chain's CDR3 is CASSSGLAGGSYEQYF. Here the CDR3 DNA reads TGTGCCAGCAGTTCGGGACTAGCGGGGGGTTCCTACGAGCAGTACTTC.

About this clonotype: One end of the junction is discordant with germline, which a read error may explain. The chain links TRBV9 to TRBJ2-7, with TRBD1 as a possible D gene (5 bases). The CDR3 runs to 11 residues. The germline gives CDR1 SGDLS, CDR2 YYNGEE. The CDR3 region has the DNA TGTGCCAGCACCGTACAGGACAAGCCGTACTTC. Translating it yields CASTVQDKPYF.

The chain carries TRBV9 and TRBJ2-1; the D gene is possibly TRBD2 (6 bases). V gave up 0 bases and J gave up 4 bases, with 20 bases separating them. Germline V gene lookup returns CDR1 SGDLS and CDR2 YYNGEE. The CDR3 covers 18 residues. CDR3 DNA: TGTGCCAGCAGCGTAGTGGGGGAGGCAGATACGCAGTACAATGAGCAGTTCTTC. Protein product: CASSVVGEADTQYNEQFF.

Note on this clonotype: The junction and the germline gene differ at one end; a read error may be behind it. CDR3 nucleotides: TGTGCCAGCAGCCCGACGGACAGGGGGCAGTACTTC. Translation gives CASSPTDRGQYF. The gene calls are TRBV5-1 and TRBJ2-7, with TRBD1 matching over 9 bases. Germline loops: CDR1 SGHRS, CDR2 YFSETQ. The CDR3 runs to 12 residues.

As to this clonotype: The DNA is left out, because the CDR3 cannot be placed on it with certainty; the CDR3 is given as TCRdb lists it. The V call is TRBV7-2, the J call TRBJ2-7. Germline-derived CDR1 and CDR2 are SGHTA and FQGNSA. With termini counted, the CDR3 has 15 amino acids. CDR3 residues: CASSQVADTQYFGYF.

A remark on this clonotype: Being one base from a much bigger clone, this may be a read error. The rearrangement uses TRBV7-9 and TRBJ1-1; D ambiguous. The germline V gene encodes CDR1 SEHNR and CDR2 FQNEAQ (reference sequence). This CDR3 is built from 13 residues. Trimming took 5 bases from V and 0 from J, leaving 7 bases between them. The CDR3: CASSAIVNTEAFF. Written as DNA, the CDR3 is TGTGCCAGCAGCGCCATAGTGAACACTGAAGCTTTCTTT.

This clonotype was seen a few times. This chain connects TRBV15 to TRBJ1-2; maybe TRBD1 (6 bases). CDR1 is LNHNV, CDR2 YYDKDF, per germline (reference sequence). The V gene lost 1 base and the J gene lost 7 bases, with 13 bases spanning the gap. The CDR3 is 14 amino acids. The CDR3: CATSRASQGFGYTF. DNA for the CDR3: TGTGCCACCAGCAGAGCCTCACAGGGCTTTGGCTACACCTTC.

In the case of this clonotype: Its ends do not fully match the called genes, so a read error is possible. This chain links TRBV30 with TRBJ1-5, with unresolved D. Germline lookup yields CDR1 GTSNPN and CDR2 SVGIG (reference sequence). This CDR3 contains 15 residues. For the CDR3, the DNA is TGTGCCTGGAGTGTCGACGGGCTACCCAATCAGCCCCGGCATTTT. This gives the protein CAWSVDGLPNQPRHF.

This clonotype was seen repeatedly, ten times or more. The rearrangement uses TRBV5-8 and TRBJ1-4; D gene ambiguous. V lost 0 bases to trimming and J lost 8 bases, with 8 bases between them. Germline V CDR1 and CDR2: SGHTS, YDEGEE. The CDR3 loop spans 13 amino acids. DNA of the CDR3: TGTGCCAGCAGCTTGGTTCTTCGGGAAAAACTGTTTTTT. It specifies CASSLVLREKLFF.

This chain connects TRBV6-1 to TRBJ2-3; the match to TRBD2 covers 8 bases. V was clipped by 7 bases and J by 2 bases; unmatched bases: 2. CDR3 size: 13 residues. Per germline, CDR1 MNHNS and CDR2 SASEGT. CDR3: CASTGGDTDTQYF. CDR3 bases: TGTGCCAGCACCGGGGGGGACACAGATACGCAGTATTTT.

The chain recombines TRBV7-8 with TRBJ1-2; D may be TRBD1 (5 bases). Germline V gene lookup returns CDR1 SGHVS and CDR2 FQNEAQ. V was shortened by 6 bases and J by 7 bases, with 18 bases between the two germline ends. The CDR3 is 14 amino acids. CDR3 loop: CASSQEELRGGYTF. The CDR3, as DNA: TGTGCCAGCAGTCAAGAGGAGCTTAGGGGTGGCTACACCTTC.